This T cell receptor beta chain stems from a study of CD8 T cells in ankylosing spondylitis (dated 2017 in TCRdb). Regarding the research as a whole: The study profiled T cell receptor beta repertoires in healthy donors and ankylosing spondylitis patients to find disease-linked TCR variants. The full study cohort was made up of about 25 ankylosing spondylitis patients and fewer than 120 healthy donors. Peripheral blood was sampled, and synovial fluid was additionally collected from ankylosing spondylitis patients. Here is what the overall study found, with its caveats: The disease-linked clones were reported as significantly enriched in matched synovial fluid samples from ankylosing spondylitis patients. The disease-linked clones had a CD8+ phenotype and were found at relatively low frequencies in peripheral blood. Some motif variants were previously reported in synovial fluid and blood of reactive arthritis patients, suggesting common disease-initiation mechanisms. Blood from ankylosing spondylitis patients appeared to be characterized by a TCR beta motif composed of eight highly homologous amino acid variants.

Of note for this clonotype: The antigen this receptor binds is unknown. Nothing much larger sits one base from this clone, and base qualities are not available.

Sequenced using an Illumina HiSeq 2500. Quantitative 5'-RACE with molecular barcodes was used to prepare TCR beta libraries. In the original analysis: To identify disease-linked TCR variants, a new computational method was used, one built on a probabilistic model of VDJ rearrangement. TCRdb reran the public reads through fastp at Q25 and MiXCR, keeping productive beta chains. Each record represents a unique CDR3 protein, reported with the most common genes and DNA among its rows. TCRdb's processing, not the authors' own work, is the source of the V and J calls. The sample table lists fewer than 250,000 distinct CDR3 sequences, under 35% of them with a count of one. Roughly 4.2% of the sample goes to the ten largest clones. The clonotype comes from a male donor with ankylosing spondylitis or in good health (not recorded which). The sample taken for sequencing was blood, either unsorted or a sorted T cell fraction (not recorded which).

The base sequence is TGTGCCAGCAGCTTGGGAGGTGGGGGAGGGGAGACCCAGTACTTC. Its protein reads: CASSLGGGGGETQYF. The V gene is TRBV7-2 and the J gene is TRBJ2-5; 7 central nucleotides agree with TRBD2. Trimming removed 3 bases from V and 5 bases from J; the gene matches leave 9 bases unexplained. The cysteine opens and the phenylalanine closes a CDR3 of 15 amino acids. Only CDR3 DNA is held: 45 bases, read in frame from base 1. CDR1 and CDR2 (SGHTA, FQGNSA) derive from the germline V gene. Where the CDR3 stops, the reference TRBV7-2 and TRBJ2-5 genes take over; the full variable domain is GAGVSQSPSNKVTEKGKDVELRCDPISGHTALYWYRQSLGQGLEFLIYFQGNSAPDKSGLPSDRFSAERTGGSVSTLTIQRTQQEDSAVYLCASSLGGGGGETQYFGPGTRLLVL.